This TCR beta chain was documented in a study of preoperative IRX-2 immunotherapy in early breast cancer. Produced via immunoSEQ multiplex PCR; TCRdb's table is partial and in-frame only. The top ten clones hold nearly 1.5% of a sample with about 37,000 clones, roughly 82% of them seen once. Treatment meaning: preoperative locoregional IRX-2 cytokine immunotherapy. Preoperative locoregional IRX-2 cytokine immunotherapy was tested in the phase Ib source study. This CDR3 is built from 14 residues. With 1 base removed from V and 1 base from J, the gap between germline ends came to 6 bases. Germline CDR1 is MGHDK and CDR2 is SYGVNS.

The receptor was isolated from a human donor with breast cancer. Sequences were derived from lymph node tissue, sampled after IRX-2 immunotherapy. The chain employs TRBV25-1 and TRBJ2-3, with D maybe TRBD2 (6 bases). As DNA, the CDR3 is TGTGCCAGCAGTGAATCTAGCGGCACAGATACGCAGTATTTT. Protein sequence: CASSESSGTDTQYF.